This T cell receptor beta chain appears in the sequencing data of a study of blood T cells in healthy people across ages. V was trimmed by 2 bases and J by 11 bases, leaving 12 bases between them. Looked up from germline, CDR1 is LGHDT and CDR2 is YNNKEL (reference sequence). The CDR3 is 12 amino acids. PCR was performed a second time for about 6 to 12 cycles using a sample-barcoded 5' primer and a J-beta primer mix. MiXCR was run by TCRdb on the 5' RACE reads, yielding one entry per CDR3 protein. The sample carries about 1,800,000 distinct CDR3 sequences, approximately 28% recorded once. The TCR comes from a woman aged 25 to 45 in good health. Source material: blood. The V gene is TRBV3-1, the J gene TRBJ1-1; no clear D gene. CDR3 nucleotide sequence: TGTGCCAGCAGCCAAAGCGGAGCCGTGGCTTTCTTT. Amino acids: CASSQSGAVAFF.